The present TCR beta chain was sequenced within a study of T cell changes during pregnancy in multiple sclerosis. The method was immunoSEQ multiplex PCR; TCRdb's version includes in-frame clones alone and lacks a portion of them. The table has 60,000 or so clones, around 93% seen once. Unmatched junction bases numbered 11, after V lost 0 bases and J lost 4 bases. Germline V gene lookup returns CDR1 SGDLS and CDR2 YYNGEE. The CDR3 sequence is 18 residues long. The clonotype comes from a female donor with multiple sclerosis, enrolled in a pregnancy study. The specimen comprised CD4+ T cells from peripheral blood mononuclear cells, sampled before pregnancy. This chain joins TRBV9 and TRBJ2-1, with 9 nucleotides matching TRBD2. In DNA, the CDR3 is TGTGCCAGCAGCGTAGCGGGGATAACTAGCGGGCAATACAATGAGCAGTTCTTC. Protein sequence: CASSVAGITSGQYNEQFF.